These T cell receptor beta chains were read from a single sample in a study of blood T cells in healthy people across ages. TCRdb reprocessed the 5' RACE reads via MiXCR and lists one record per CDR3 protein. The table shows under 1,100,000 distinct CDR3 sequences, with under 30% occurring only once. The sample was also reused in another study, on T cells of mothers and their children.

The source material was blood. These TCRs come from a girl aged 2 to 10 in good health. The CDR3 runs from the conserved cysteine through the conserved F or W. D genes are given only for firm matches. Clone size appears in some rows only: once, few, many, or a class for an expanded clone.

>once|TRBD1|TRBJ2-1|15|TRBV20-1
TGCAGTGCAGGAAGAGAGACAGGGGGAGACAATGAGCAGTTCTTC
CSAGRETGGDNEQFF
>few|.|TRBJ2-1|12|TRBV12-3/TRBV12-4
TGTGCCAGCAGAAATCGTGGGGATGAGCAGTTCTTC
CASRNRGDEQFF
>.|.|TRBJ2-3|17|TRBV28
TGTGCCAGCAGTTACCATTACAGGGAATCGGGCACAGATACGCAGTATTTT
CASSYHYRESGTDTQYF
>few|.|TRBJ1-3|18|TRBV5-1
TGCGCCAGCAGCTCCTATGGGGACCTGGGGAGCTCTGGAAACACCATATATTTT
CASSSYGDLGSSGNTIYF
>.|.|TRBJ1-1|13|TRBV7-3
TGTGCCAGCAGCCCGAACCCCGGGGCTGAAGCTTTCTTT
CASSPNPGAEAFF
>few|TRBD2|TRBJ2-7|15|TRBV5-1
TGCGCCAGCAGCTTGGGTAGCGGGGCCTCCTACGAGCAGTACTTC
CASSLGSGASYEQYF
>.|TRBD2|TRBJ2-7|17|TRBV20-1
TGCAGTGCGACAGACGTGCTAGCGGGAGTTTCCTCCTACGAGCAGTACTTC
CSATDVLAGVSSYEQYF
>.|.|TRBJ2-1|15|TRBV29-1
TGCAGCGTTAGGGGGGACGCTCGAGGTTACAATGAGCAGTTCTTC
CSVRGDARGYNEQFF
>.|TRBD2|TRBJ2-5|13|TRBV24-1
TGTGCCACCAGCCCGAGCGGGGCCCAGACCCAGTACTTC
CATSPSGAQTQYF
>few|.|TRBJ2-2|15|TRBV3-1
TGTGCCAGCAGCCGGGGACCGCCTGGTCCCGGGGAGCTGTTTTTT
CASSRGPPGPGELFF
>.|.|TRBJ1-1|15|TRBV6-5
TGTGCCAGCAGTTACTATCGGGGCGCCGGGAATGAAGCTTTCTTT
CASSYYRGAGNEAFF
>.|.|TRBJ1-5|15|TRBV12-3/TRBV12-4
TGTGCCAGCAGTATCTACGGGGCCTTAAATCAGCCCCAGCATTTT
CASSIYGALNQPQHF
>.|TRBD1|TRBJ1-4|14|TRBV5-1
TGCGCCAGCAGCTTTGGGGACAGGGGTGAAAAACTGTTTTTT
CASSFGDRGEKLFF
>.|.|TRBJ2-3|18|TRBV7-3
TGTGCCAGCAGCTTCTATCGACCGAAGACTAGTAGCGCAGATACGCAGTATTTT
CASSFYRPKTSSADTQYF
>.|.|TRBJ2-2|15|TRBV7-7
TGTGCTAGCAGCTTTGGGGACCTAAACACCGGGGAGCTGTTTTTT
CASSFGDLNTGELFF
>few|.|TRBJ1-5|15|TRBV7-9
TGTGCCAGCAGCCCGCGGGGGGAGGGTAATCAGCCCCAGCATTTT
CASSPRGEGNQPQHF
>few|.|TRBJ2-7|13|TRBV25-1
TGTGCCAGCCGGATGGGGGCGAACTACGAGCAGTACTTC
CASRMGANYEQYF
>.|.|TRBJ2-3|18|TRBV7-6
TGTGCCAGCAGCTCGTCGGGAGCGGGCGATCCTAGCACAGATACGCAGTATTTT
CASSSSGAGDPSTDTQYF
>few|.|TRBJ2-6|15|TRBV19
TGTGCCAGTACGGAGGGGGCGCGTGGGGCCAACGTCCTGACTTTC
CASTEGARGANVLTF
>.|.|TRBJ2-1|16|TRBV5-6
TGTGCCAGCAGCTTGGGTTCGGCAGGGCCGTACAATGAGCAGTTCTTC
CASSLGSAGPYNEQFF
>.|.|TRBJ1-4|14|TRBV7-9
TGTGCCAGCAGCCCCGAGGGGCCCAGAGAAAAACTGTTTTTT
CASSPEGPREKLFF
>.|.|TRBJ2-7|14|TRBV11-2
TGTGCCAGCAGCTTATCAGTTGATAGGTACGAGCAGTACTTC
CASSLSVDRYEQYF
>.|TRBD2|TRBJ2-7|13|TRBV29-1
TGCAGCGTTGGCGGGGGATTAACCTACGAGCAGTACTTC
CSVGGGLTYEQYF
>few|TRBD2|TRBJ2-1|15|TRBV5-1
TGCGCCAGCAGCTTGCGGACTAGCGTTGGCAATGAGCAGTTCTTC
CASSLRTSVGNEQFF
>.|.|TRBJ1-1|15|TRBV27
TGTGCCAGCAGTGCGGATCCGGCCTTGAACACCGAAGCTTTCTTT
CASSADPALNTEAFF
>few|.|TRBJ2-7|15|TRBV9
TGTGCCAGCGGCGTATTTCAAGGTTCTAGAGGCGAGCAGTACTTC
CASGVFQGSRGEQYF
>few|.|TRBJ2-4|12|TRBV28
TGTGCCAGCAGTATTCTCAAAAACATTCAGTACTTC
CASSILKNIQYF
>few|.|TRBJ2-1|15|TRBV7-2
TGTGCCAGCAGCTTAGCGCCCCAGGGAACGAATGAGCAGTTCTTC
CASSLAPQGTNEQFF
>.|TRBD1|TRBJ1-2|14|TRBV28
TGTGCCAGCCAAGGCAGGGGGCGCTTCTATGGCTACATCTTC
CASQGRGRFYGYIF
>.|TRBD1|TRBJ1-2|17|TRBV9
TGTGCCAGCAGCGCTGAGGGACAGGCGACAACTAACTATGGCTACACCTTC
CASSAEGQATTNYGYTF
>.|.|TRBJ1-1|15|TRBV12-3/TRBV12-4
TGTGCCAGCAGTTTAGTTCAGGGGTCAGACACTGAAGCTTTCTTT
CASSLVQGSDTEAFF
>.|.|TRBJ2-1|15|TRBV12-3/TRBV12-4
TGTGCCAGCAGTTTGAGGCAGGGTTGGGTCAATGAGCAGTTCTTC
CASSLRQGWVNEQFF
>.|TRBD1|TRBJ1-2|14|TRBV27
TGTGCCAGCAGTTCGTCAGGGGGGTGGTATGGCTACACCTTC
CASSSSGGWYGYTF
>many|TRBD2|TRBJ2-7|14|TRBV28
TGTGCCAGCAGTCCAGGGACTAGCCTAGCCGAGCAGTACTTC
CASSPGTSLAEQYF
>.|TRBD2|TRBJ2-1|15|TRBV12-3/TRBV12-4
TGTGCCAGCAGTCCCCGCGGGGGGGTTATCGATGAGCAGTTCTTC
CASSPRGGVIDEQFF
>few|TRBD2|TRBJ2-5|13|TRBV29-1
TGCAGCGCCGGGACTAGCTGGCAAGAGACCCAGTACTTC
CSAGTSWQETQYF